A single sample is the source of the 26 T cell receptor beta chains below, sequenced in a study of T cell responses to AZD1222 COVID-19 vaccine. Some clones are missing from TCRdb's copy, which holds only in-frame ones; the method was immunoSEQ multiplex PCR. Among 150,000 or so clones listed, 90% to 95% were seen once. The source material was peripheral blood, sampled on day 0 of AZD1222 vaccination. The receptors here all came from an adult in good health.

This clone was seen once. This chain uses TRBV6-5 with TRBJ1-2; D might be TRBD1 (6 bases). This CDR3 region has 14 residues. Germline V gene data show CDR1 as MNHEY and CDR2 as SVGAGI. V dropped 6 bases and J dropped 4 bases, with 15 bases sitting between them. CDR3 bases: TGTGCCAGCAGGGCCGGGGGCGCAGGCTATGGCTACACCTTC. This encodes CASRAGGAGYGYTF.

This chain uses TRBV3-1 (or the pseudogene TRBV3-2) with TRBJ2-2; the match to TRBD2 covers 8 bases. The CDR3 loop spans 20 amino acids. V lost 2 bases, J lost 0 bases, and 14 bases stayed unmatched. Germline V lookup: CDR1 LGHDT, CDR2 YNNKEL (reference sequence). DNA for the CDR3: TGTGCCAGCAGCCAATCCCTAGTGGTAGCGGGGTTCGCGAACACCGGGGAGCTGTTTTTT. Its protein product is CASSQSLVVAGFANTGELFF.

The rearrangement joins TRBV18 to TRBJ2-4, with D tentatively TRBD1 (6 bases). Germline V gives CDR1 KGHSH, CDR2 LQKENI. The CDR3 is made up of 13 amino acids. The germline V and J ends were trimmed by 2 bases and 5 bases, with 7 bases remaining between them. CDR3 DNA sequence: TGTGCCAGCTCACCAAACAGGGAAAACATTCAGTACTTC. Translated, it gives CASSPNRENIQYF.

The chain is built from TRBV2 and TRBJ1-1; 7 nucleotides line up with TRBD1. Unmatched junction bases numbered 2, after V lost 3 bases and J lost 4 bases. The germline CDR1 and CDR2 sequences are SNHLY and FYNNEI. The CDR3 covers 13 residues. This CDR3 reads CASSEEGATEAFF. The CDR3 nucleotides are TGTGCCAGCAGTGAGGAGGGGGCCACTGAAGCTTTCTTT. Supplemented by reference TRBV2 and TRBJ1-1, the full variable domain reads EPEVTQTPSHQVTQMGQEVILRCVPISNHLYFYWYRQILGQKVEFLVSFYNNEISEKSEIFDDQFSVERPDGSNFTLKIRSTKLEDSAMYFCASSEEGATEAFFGQGTRLTVV.

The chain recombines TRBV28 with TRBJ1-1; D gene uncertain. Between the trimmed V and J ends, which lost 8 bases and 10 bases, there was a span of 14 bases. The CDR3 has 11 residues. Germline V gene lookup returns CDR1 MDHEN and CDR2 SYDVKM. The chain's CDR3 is CASGSPGRAFF. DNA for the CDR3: TGTGCCAGCGGCTCGCCGGGGAGAGCTTTCTTT.

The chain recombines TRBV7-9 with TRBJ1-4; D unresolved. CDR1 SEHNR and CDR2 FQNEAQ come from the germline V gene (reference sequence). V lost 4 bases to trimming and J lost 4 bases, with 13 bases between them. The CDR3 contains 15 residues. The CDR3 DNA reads TGTGCCAGCAGCTCATCGGCAGGTTTTAATGAAAAACTGTTTTTT. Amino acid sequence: CASSSSAGFNEKLFF.

CDR3 sequence (DNA): TGTGCCAGCAGTCGTGGCGAGGAGCCCCAGCATTTT. Its translation is CASSRGEEPQHF. This chain connects TRBV7-9 to TRBJ1-5; D remains unclear. Germline values: CDR1 SEHNR, CDR2 FQNEAQ (reference sequence). This CDR3 is 12 amino acids long. V lost 6 bases and J lost 8, with 11 bases in between.

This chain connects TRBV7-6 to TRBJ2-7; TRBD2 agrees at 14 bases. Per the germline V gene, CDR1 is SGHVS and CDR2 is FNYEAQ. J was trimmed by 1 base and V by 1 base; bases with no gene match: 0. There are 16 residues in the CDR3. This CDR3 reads CASSLGTSGGSYEQYF. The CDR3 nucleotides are TGTGCCAGCAGCTTAGGGACTAGCGGGGGGTCCTACGAGCAGTACTTC. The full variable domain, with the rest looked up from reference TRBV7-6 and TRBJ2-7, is GAGVSQSPRYKVTKRGQDVALRCDPISGHVSLYWYRQALGQGPEFLTYFNYEAQQDKSGLPNDRFSAERPEGSISTLTIQRTEQRDSAMYRCASSLGTSGGSYEQYFGPGTRLTVT.

CDR3 amino acids: CASSLVVGLEGDGRMNTEAFF. In DNA form, the CDR3 reads TGCGCCAGCAGCTTGGTCGTAGGGCTGGAGGGGGATGGCCGCATGAACACTGAAGCTTTCTTT. The chain has TRBV5-1 and TRBJ1-1, with D tentatively TRBD1 (6 bases). Trimming left V 0 bases short and J 0 bases short, with 27 bases between. The CDR3 sequence is 21 residues long. CDR1 and CDR2 from the germline V gene are SGHRS and YFSETQ. Using reference TRBV5-1 and TRBJ1-1 for the parts outside the CDR3, the full variable domain is KAGVTQTPRYLIKTRGQQVTLSCSPISGHRSVSWYQQTPGQGLQFLFEYFSETQRNKGNFPGRFSGRQFSNSRSEMNVSTLELGDSALYLCASSLVVGLEGDGRMNTEAFFGQGTRLTVV.

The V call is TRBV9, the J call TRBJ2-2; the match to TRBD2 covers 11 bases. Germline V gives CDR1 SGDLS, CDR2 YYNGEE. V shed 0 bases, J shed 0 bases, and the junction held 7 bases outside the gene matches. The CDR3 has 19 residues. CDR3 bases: TGTGCCAGCAGCGTAGGACTAGCGGGGCATATCTCGAACACCGGGGAGCTGTTTTTT. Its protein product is CASSVGLAGHISNTGELFF.

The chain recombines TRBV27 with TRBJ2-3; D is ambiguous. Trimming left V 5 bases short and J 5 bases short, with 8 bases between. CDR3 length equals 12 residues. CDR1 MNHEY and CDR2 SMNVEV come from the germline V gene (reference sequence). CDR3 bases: TGTGCCAGCAGTCGGGTTGGAGATACGCAGTATTTT. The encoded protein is CASSRVGDTQYF.

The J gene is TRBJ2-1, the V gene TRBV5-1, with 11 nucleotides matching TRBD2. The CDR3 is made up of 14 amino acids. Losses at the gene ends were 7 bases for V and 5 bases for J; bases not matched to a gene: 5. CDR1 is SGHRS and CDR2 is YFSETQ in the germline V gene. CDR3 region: CASFVTSGDNEQFF. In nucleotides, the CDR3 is TGCGCCAGCTTTGTGACTAGCGGGGACAATGAGCAGTTCTTC.

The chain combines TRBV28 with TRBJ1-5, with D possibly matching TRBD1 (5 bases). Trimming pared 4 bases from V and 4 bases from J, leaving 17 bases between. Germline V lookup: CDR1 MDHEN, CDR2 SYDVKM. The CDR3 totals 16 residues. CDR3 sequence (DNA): TGTGCCAGCAGTTCCAAAATCCAGGGAAGAAATCAGCCCCAGCATTTT. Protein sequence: CASSSKIQGRNQPQHF.

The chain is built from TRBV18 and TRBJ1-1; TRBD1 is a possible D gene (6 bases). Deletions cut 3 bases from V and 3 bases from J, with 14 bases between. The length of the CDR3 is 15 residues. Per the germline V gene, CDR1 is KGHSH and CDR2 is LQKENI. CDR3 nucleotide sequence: TGTGCCAGCTCACCCGTAACAGGGAGTGACACTGAAGCTTTCTTT. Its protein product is CASSPVTGSDTEAFF.

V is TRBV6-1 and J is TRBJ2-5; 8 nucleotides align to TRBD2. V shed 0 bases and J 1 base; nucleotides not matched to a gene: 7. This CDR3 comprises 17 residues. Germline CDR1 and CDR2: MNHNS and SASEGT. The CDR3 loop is CASSEALLAGTQETQYF. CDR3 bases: TGTGCCAGCAGTGAAGCGCTGCTAGCGGGTACCCAAGAGACCCAGTACTTC.

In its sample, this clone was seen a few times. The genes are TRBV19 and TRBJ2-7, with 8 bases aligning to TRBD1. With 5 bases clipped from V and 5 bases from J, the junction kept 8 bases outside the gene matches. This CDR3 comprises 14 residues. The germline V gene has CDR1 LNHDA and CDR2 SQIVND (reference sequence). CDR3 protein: CASSLGQGVDEQYF. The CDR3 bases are TGTGCCAGTAGTCTCGGACAGGGAGTGGACGAGCAGTACTTC.

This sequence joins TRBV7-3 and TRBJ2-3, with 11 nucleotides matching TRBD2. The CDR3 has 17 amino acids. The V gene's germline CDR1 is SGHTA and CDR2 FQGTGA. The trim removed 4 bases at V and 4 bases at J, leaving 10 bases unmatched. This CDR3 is CASSSPLGSGRADTQYF. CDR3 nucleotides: TGTGCCAGCAGCTCCCCTTTAGGTAGCGGGAGGGCAGATACGCAGTATTTT.

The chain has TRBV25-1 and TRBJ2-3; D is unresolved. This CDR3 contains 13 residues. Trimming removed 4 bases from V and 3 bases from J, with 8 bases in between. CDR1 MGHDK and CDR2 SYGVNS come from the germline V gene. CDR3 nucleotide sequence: TGTGCCAGCAGTGCCCCCGGAACAGATACGCAGTATTTT. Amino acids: CASSAPGTDTQYF.

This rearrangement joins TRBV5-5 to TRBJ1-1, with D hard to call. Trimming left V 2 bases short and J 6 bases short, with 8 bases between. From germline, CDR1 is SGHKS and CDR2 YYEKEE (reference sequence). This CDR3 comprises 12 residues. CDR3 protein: CASSLMSSEAFF. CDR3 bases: TGTGCCAGCAGCTTAATGAGTTCTGAAGCTTTCTTT.

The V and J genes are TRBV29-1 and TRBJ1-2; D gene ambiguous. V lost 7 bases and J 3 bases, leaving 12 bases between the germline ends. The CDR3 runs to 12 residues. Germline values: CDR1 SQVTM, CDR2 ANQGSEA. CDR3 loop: CSALFGDYGYTF. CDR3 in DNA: TGCAGCGCCCTTTTCGGGGACTATGGCTACACCTTC.

The CDR3 sequence is CASRPSGNNEQFF. CDR3 DNA: TGTGCCAGCAGGCCCAGCGGAAACAATGAGCAGTTCTTC. V and J are TRBV28 and TRBJ2-1; weak D call: TRBD2 (5 bases). This CDR3 region has 13 residues. CDR1 MDHEN and CDR2 SYDVKM come from the germline V gene. Trimming stripped 6 bases from V and 5 bases from J, with 11 bases between.

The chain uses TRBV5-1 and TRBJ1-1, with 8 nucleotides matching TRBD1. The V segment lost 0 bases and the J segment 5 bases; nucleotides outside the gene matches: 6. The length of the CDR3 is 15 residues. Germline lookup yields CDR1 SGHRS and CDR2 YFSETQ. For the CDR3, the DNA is TGCGCCAGCAGCTTGGACTGGACAGGGAGAACTGAAGCTTTCTTT. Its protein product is CASSLDWTGRTEAFF.

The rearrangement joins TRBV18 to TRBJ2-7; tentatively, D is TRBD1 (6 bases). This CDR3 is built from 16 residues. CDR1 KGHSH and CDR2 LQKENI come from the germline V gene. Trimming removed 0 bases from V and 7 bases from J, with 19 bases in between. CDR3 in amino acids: CASSPPGQPNQGEQYF. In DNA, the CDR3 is TGTGCCAGCTCACCACCTGGACAGCCCAACCAGGGGGAGCAGTACTTC.

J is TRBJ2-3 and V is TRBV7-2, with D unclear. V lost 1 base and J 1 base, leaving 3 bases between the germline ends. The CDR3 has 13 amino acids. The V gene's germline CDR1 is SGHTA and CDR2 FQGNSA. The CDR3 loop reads CASSLVGTDTQYF. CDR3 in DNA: TGTGCCAGCAGCTTAGTGGGCACAGATACGCAGTATTTT.

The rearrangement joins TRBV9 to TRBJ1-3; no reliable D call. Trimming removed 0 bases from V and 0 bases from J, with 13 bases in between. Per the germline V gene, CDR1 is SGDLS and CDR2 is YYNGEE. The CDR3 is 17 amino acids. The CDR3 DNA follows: TGTGCCAGCAGCGTAGCTACTGGGCAGAACTCTGGAAACACCATATATTTT. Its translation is CASSVATGQNSGNTIYF.

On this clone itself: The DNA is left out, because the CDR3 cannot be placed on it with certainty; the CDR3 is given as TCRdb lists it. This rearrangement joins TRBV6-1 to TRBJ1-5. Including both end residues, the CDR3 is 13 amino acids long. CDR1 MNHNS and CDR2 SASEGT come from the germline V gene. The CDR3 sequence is CASSEVGEGSRHF.